The TCR beta chain described here comes from a study of cytomegalovirus exposure and HLA in healthy donors. Across the whole study: Most donors, 81% of approximately 400 genotyped, fell in the Caucasian-associated ancestry cluster.

The PCR contained 60 Vbeta and 13 Jbeta primers. TCRdb keeps only in-frame clones here, not all; method: immunoSEQ multiplex PCR. The table lists about 150,000 clones, 65% to 85% of them singletons, with 3.5% to 5.5% in the top ten. The length of the CDR3 is 15 residues. Germline CDR1 and CDR2: SEHNR and FQNEAQ (reference sequence). The V gene lost 7 bases and the J gene lost 5 bases, with 18 bases spanning the gap. As regards this clone: Its antigen is still unknown.

Findings and caveats of the study: One cluster of highly shared sequence variants probably arose as a sequencing artifact. A reported reduction in N-insertions relative to the approximately 670-donor mean was seen in an Asian-associated ancestry cluster in a later analysis.

The sample taken for sequencing was PBMCs. The receptor was isolated from a woman aged 40 to 50 in good health and CMV-seropositive. The V gene is TRBV7-9, the J gene TRBJ2-1; D possibly corresponds to TRBD2 (5 bases). For the CDR3, the DNA is TGTGCCAGCAACGTAGCGTTGGCGGCGAACAATGAGCAGTTCTTC. Amino acid sequence: CASNVALAANNEQFF. Using reference TRBV7-9 and TRBJ2-1 for the parts outside the CDR3, the full variable domain is DTGVSQNPRHKITKRGQNVTFRCDPISEHNRLYWYRQTLGQGPEFLTYFQNEAQLEKSRLLSDRFSAERPKGSFSTLEIQRTEQGDSAMYLCASNVALAANNEQFFGPGTRLTVL.